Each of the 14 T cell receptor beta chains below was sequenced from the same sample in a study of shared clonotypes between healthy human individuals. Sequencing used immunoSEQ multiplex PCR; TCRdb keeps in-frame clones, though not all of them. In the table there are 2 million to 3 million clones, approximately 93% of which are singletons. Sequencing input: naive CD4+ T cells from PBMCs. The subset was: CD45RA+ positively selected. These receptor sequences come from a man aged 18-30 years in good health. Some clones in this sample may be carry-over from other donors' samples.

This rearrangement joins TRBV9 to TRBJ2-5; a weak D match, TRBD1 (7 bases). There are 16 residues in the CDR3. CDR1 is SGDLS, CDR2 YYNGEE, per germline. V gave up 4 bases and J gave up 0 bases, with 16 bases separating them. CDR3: CASSTRDSGYQETQYF. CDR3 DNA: TGTGCCAGCAGCACACGGGACAGCGGGTACCAAGAGACCCAGTACTTC. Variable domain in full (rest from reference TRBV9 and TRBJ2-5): DSGVTQTPKHLITATGQRVTLRCSPRSGDLSVYWYQQSLDQGLQFLIQYYNGEERAKGNILERFSAQQFPDLHSELNLSSLELGDSALYFCASSTRDSGYQETQYFGPGTRLLVL.

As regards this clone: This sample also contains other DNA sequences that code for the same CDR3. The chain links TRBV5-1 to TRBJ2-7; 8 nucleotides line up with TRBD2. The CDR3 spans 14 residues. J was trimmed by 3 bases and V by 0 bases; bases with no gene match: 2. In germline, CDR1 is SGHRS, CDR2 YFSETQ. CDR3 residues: CASSLEAGVYEQYF. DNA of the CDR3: TGCGCCAGCAGCTTGGAAGCGGGAGTCTACGAGCAGTACTTC.

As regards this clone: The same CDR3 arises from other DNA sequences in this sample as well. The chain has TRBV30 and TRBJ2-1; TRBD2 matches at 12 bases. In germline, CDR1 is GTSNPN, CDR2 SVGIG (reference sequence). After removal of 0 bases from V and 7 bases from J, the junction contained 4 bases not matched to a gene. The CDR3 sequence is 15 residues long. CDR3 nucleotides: TGTGCCTGGAGTGTCGGGCTAGCGGGAGGGAATGAGCAGTTCTTC. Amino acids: CAWSVGLAGGNEQFF.

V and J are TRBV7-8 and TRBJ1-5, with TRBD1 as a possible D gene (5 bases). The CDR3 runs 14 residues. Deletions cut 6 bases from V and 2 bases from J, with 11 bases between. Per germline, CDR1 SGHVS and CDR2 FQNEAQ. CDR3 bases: TGTGCCAGCAGGCGATTGACAGGCAATCAGCCCCAGCATTTT. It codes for CASRRLTGNQPQHF.

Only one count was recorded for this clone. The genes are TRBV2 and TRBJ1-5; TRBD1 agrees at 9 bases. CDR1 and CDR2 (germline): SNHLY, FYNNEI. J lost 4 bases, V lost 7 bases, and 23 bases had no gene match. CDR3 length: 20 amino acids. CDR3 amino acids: CASKALQGANPHAINQPQHF. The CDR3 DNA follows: TGTGCCAGCAAGGCTCTACAGGGGGCCAACCCCCACGCGATTAATCAGCCCCAGCATTTT. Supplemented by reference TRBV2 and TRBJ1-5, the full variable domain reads EPEVTQTPSHQVTQMGQEVILRCVPISNHLYFYWYRQILGQKVEFLVSFYNNEISEKSEIFDDQFSVERPDGSNFTLKIRSTKLEDSAMYFCASKALQGANPHAINQPQHFGDGTRLSIL.

The chain's CDR3 is CASRSTAMNTEAFF. CDR3 bases: TGTGCCAGCAGATCGACTGCAATGAACACTGAAGCTTTCTTT. The chain uses TRBV5-4 and TRBJ1-1, with D unresolved. This CDR3 is 14 amino acids long. CDR1 is SGHNT and CDR2 is YYREEE in the germline V gene (reference sequence). Trimming stripped 5 bases from V and 0 bases from J, with 11 bases between. The full variable domain, rest sourced from reference TRBV5-4 and TRBJ1-1, is ETGVTQSPTHLIKTRGQQVTLRCSSQSGHNTVSWYQQALGQGPQFIFQYYREEENGRGNFPPRFSGLQFPNYSSELNVNALELDDSALYLCASRSTAMNTEAFFGQGTRLTVV.

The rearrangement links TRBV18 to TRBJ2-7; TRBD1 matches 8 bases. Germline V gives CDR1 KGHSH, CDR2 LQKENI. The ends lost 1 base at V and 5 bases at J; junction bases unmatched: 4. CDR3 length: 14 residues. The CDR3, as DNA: TGTGCCAGCTCACCACGGACAGGGACGGACGAGCAGTACTTC. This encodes CASSPRTGTDEQYF. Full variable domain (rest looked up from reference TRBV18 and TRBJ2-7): NAGVMQNPRHLVRRRGQEARLRCSPMKGHSHVYWYRQLPEEGLKFMVYLQKENIIDESGMPKERFSAEFPKEGPSILRIQQVVRGDSAAYFCASSPRTGTDEQYFGPGTRLTVT.

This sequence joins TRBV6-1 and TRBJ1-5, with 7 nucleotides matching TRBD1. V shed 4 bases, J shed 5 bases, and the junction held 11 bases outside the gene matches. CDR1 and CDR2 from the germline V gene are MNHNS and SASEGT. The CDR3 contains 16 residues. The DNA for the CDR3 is TGTGCCAGCAGTGGGAATCGACAGGGCCCCGATCAGCCCCAGCATTTT. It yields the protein CASSGNRQGPDQPQHF.

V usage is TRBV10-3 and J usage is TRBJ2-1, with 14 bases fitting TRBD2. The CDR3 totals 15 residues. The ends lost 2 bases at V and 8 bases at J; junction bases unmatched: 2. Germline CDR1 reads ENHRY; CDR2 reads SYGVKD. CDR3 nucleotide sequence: TGTGCCATCAGTGAGGGGACTAGCGGGAGCGATGAGCAGTTCTTC. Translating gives CAISEGTSGSDEQFF.

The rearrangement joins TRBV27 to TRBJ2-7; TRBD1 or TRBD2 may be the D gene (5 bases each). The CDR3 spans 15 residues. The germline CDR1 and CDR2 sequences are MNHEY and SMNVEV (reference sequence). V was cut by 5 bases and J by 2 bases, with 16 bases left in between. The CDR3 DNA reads TGTGCCAGCAGTGTACCCGGGACCAACCCCTACGAGCAGTACTTC. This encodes CASSVPGTNPYEQYF.

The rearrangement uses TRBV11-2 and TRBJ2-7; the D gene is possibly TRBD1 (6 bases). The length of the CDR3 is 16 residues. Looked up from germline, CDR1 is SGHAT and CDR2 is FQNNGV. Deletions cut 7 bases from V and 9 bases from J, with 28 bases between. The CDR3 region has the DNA TGTGCCAGCAATCCCGGCAGGCGACAGGCCCCCGCCGGGCAGTACTTC. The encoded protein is CASNPGRRQAPAGQYF.

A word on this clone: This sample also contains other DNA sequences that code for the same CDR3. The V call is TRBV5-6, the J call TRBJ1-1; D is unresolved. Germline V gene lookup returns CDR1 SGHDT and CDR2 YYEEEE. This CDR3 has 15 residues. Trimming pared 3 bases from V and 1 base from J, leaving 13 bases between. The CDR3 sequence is CASSSKGGGNTEAFF. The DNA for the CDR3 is TGTGCCAGCAGCTCTAAAGGAGGAGGGAACACTGAAGCTTTCTTT.

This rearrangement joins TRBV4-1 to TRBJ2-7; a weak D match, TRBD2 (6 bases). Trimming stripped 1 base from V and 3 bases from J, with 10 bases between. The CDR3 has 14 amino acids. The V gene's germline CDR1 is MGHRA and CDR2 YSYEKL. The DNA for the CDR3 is TGCGCCAGCAGCCAAGGACTAGTTGTCTACGAGCAGTACTTC. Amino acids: CASSQGLVVYEQYF.

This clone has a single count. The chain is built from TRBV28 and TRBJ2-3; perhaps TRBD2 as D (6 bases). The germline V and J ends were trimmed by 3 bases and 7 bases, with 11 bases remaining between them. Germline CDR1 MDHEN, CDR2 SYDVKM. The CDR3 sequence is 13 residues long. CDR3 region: CASSFGGANTQYF. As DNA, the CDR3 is TGTGCCAGCAGTTTCGGGGGTGCCAATACGCAGTATTTT.